This T cell receptor (beta chain) was captured in a study of PD-1 blockade in classical Hodgkin lymphoma. Study-wide findings and caveats: CD8+ TCR diversity did not rise significantly by C4D1, unlike CD4+. Complete responders' diversity at baseline resembled that of newly diagnosed patients. Lower baseline TCR diversity was reported for newly diagnosed patients than for healthy donors.

A note on this clone: Its target is not known.

Indicated time point: cycle 4 day 1 (C4D1), after less than 7 weeks of nivolumab. Every patient relapsed after autologous stem cell transplantation, and brentuximab vedotin exposure varied. Negative selection with magnetic separation was used to purify CD4+ T cells from thawed PBMCs. Libraries were prepared by immunoSEQ multiplex PCR; TCRdb keeps only in-frame clonotypes and omits some of them. Among some 2,000 clones listed, around 81% were seen once. The CDR3 is made up of 15 amino acids. V dropped 3 bases and J dropped 2 bases, with 14 bases sitting between them. Germline CDR1 is LNHNV and CDR2 is YYDKDF (reference sequence).

The TCR was taken from a human donor with classical Hodgkin lymphoma. This specimen consisted of CD4+ T cells from blood, obtained before the fourth cycle of nivolumab. This chain connects TRBV15 to TRBJ2-7, with D possibly matching TRBD2 (6 bases). This chain's CDR3 is CATSSDPPGAYEQYF. CDR3 nucleotide sequence: TGTGCCACCAGCAGCGACCCCCCGGGGGCCTACGAGCAGTACTTC.